This TCR beta chain was captured in a study of cytomegalovirus exposure and HLA in healthy donors. This PCR relied on a set of 60 Vbeta primers and 13 Jbeta primers. Produced via immunoSEQ multiplex PCR; TCRdb's table is partial and in-frame only. The sample contains 100,000 or so clones, over 80% of which appear only once. Sequencing input: PBMCs. The TCR sequence derives from a man aged 40-50 years in good health and CMV-seronegative.

The CDR3 DNA reads as TGCGCCAGCAGTAGGGGGCTAGCAAGTTTAACCGGGGAGCTGTTTTTT. Its translation is CASSRGLASLTGELFF. The chain uses TRBV4-3 and TRBJ2-2, with TRBD1 matching 7 bases. Germline CDR1 and CDR2: LGHNA and YSLEER. The V and J ends lost 6 bases and 5 bases, in that order; junction bases with no gene match: 12. The CDR3 extends over 16 amino acids.